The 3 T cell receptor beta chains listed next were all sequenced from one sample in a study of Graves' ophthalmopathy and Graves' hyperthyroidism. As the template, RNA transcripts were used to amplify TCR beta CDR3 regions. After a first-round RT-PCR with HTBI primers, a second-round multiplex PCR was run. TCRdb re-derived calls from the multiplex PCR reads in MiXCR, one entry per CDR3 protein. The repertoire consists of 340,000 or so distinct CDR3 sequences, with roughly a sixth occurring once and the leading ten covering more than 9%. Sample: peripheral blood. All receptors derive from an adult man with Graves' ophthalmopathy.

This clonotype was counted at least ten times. This CDR3 reads CASFDGNTEAFF. DNA for the CDR3: TGTGCCAGCTTCGACGGGAACACTGAAGCTTTCTTT. The chain carries TRBV2 and TRBJ1-1; D is unresolved. Trimming shortened V by 8 bases and J by 1 base, and 8 bases separated the two germline ends. Germline lookup yields CDR1 SNHLY and CDR2 FYNNEI. The CDR3 contains 12 residues.

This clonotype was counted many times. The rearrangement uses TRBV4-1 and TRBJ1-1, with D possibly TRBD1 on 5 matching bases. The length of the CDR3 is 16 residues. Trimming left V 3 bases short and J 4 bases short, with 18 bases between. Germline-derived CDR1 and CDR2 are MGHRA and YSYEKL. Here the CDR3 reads CASSQTPGGGGTEAFF. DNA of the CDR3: TGCGCCAGCAGCCAGACCCCGGGGGGGGGAGGCACTGAAGCTTTCTTT.

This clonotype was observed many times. Written as DNA, the CDR3 is TGTGCCAGCTCACCAGCGGCAGGGGGAACCAAAAACATTCAGTACTTC. The encoded protein is CASSPAAGGTKNIQYF. The chain uses TRBV18 and TRBJ2-4, with TRBD1 matching 7 bases. CDR1 is KGHSH and CDR2 is LQKENI in the germline V gene. CDR3 length: 16 residues. Germline trimming cut 2 bases from V and 2 bases from J; bases unmatched to any gene: 6.